This T cell receptor beta chain was found in a study of shared clonotypes between healthy human individuals. The study, taken as a whole, reports: A handful of donors had around 5% of their naive CD4 clonotypes in common. The expectation was that sequencing depth would affect clonotype sharing among donors. It was the non-shared clonotypes that had lower generation probabilities than clonotypes shared by all four donors.

The method was immunoSEQ multiplex PCR; TCRdb's version includes in-frame clones alone and lacks a portion of them. The data contain roughly 2.4 million clones, 95% of them singletons. The germline V gene has CDR1 MDHEN and CDR2 SYDVKM. V lost 7 bases and J lost 0; bases outside the gene matches: 2. This CDR3 has 13 amino acids. As to this clone: Its target is not known.

The sequence came from a man between 18 and 35 years old in good health. The rearrangement joins TRBV28 to TRBJ1-1; 7 bases match TRBD1. The source material was naive CD4+ T cells sorted from blood. Subset given: CD45RA+ positively selected. The CDR3 bases are TGTGCCAGCACTCAGGGGGTGAACACTGAAGCTTTCTTT. It specifies CASTQGVNTEAFF. The full variable domain, in which reference TRBV28 and TRBJ1-1 provide the parts outside the CDR3, is DVKVTQSSRYLVKRTGEKVFLECVQDMDHENMFWYRQDPGLGLRLIYFSYDVKMKEKGDIPEGYSVSREKKERFSLILESASTNQTSMYLCASTQGVNTEAFFGQGTRLTVV.